This T cell receptor (beta chain) came from a study of memory CD4+ T cells and cytomegalovirus serostatus. Turning to the study itself: Donors were healthy Belgian adults, 9 or 10 CMV seropositive and approximately 25 seronegative. Findings and limits, study-wide: Median bootstrapped AUC for CMV status was about 0.96 originally, about 0.9 US-trained. About 40% of the roughly 160 known CMV-associated TCRbeta sequences appeared in CD4+ memory.

Only in-frame clones appear in the TCRdb table, and some are missing; sequencing was by immunoSEQ multiplex PCR. The sample consists of about 61,000 clones, roughly four fifths of them appearing once. The CDR3 extends over 14 amino acids. Germline CDR1 and CDR2: SNHLY and FYNNEI. The V and J ends lost 6 bases and 6 bases, in that order; junction bases with no gene match: 11. A remark on this clone: Its antigen is undetermined.

The sort gate was single viable CD3+CD4+CD8-CD45RO+ cells for memory CD4+ T cells. After thawing, CD4+ T cells were positively selected. The sample taken for sequencing was memory CD4+ T cells from blood. V is TRBV2 and J is TRBJ2-7; 7 bases agree with TRBD2. This clonotype was sampled from an adult in good health and CMV-seronegative. CDR3 loop: CASSVKAGKTEQYF. The CDR3 nucleotides are TGTGCCAGCAGCGTTAAAGCGGGGAAGACCGAGCAGTACTTC.